This T cell receptor (beta chain) was sequenced during a study of Graves' ophthalmopathy and Graves' hyperthyroidism. Study-wide results and limits: For predicting ophthalmopathy progression, the model had around 64% sensitivity and approximately 72% specificity.

The authors amplified TCR beta CDR3 regions from RNA transcripts. HTBI-primed RT-PCR formed the first round, and a multiplex PCR formed the second. MiXCR was run by TCRdb on the multiplex PCR reads, yielding one entry per CDR3 protein. The sample has roughly 610,000 distinct CDR3 sequences; 20% to 25% are singletons. Note on this clonotype: Its antigen is as yet unknown.

The source is a woman aged 18-30 years with stable Graves' hyperthyroidism. Some clones in this sample may be carry-over from other donors' samples. Source material: peripheral blood.

CDR3 in amino acids: CASSLGQGTDSPLHF. The DNA for the CDR3 is TGTGCCAGCAGTTTGGGACAGGGGACTGATTCACCCCTCCACTTT. The chain combines TRBV6-5 with TRBJ1-6, with 10 bases that match TRBD1. Germline values: CDR1 MNHEY, CDR2 SVGAGI. The CDR3 runs 15 residues. Unmatched junction bases numbered 5, after V lost 4 bases and J lost 8 bases.